This T cell receptor (beta chain) was sequenced for a study of T cells in Graves' hyperthyroidism and ophthalmopathy (dated by TCRdb to the late 2010s). About the study as a whole: Peripheral blood samples were taken at initial diagnosis, before any treatment was given. TCR V-J signatures able to tell the groups apart were searched for in a discovery cohort of approximately 95 patients, of whom more than 40 had Graves' ophthalmopathy and 57 had stable Graves' hyperthyroidism. According to the paper, TCR Vbeta CDR3 sequencing was carried out on 135 peripheral blood samples, which came from 40 to 45 ophthalmopathy, 70 to 80 hyperthyroidism and roughly 17 progressor patients. Prospective prediction of ophthalmopathy was tested in an independent validation cohort of under 20 hyperthyroidism patients and around 16 patients who later progressed to ophthalmopathy. The roughly 91 discovery patients were randomly split 7:3 into training and test sets. In about 6 Graves' hyperthyroidism patients, the study also compared T-cell repertoires from thyroid tissue with T-cell repertoires from blood. Once sampling was done, hyperthyroidism patients were given methimazole at a starting dose of 30 mg daily, whereas ophthalmopathy patients were given high-dose intravenous methylprednisolone. Overall results and qualifications from the work: During validation, the model predicted progression to ophthalmopathy a median of approximately 7 months ahead of onset, with around 70% sensitivity and around 72% specificity. Most expanded thyroid clonotypes (frequency above 0.001) were also found in blood, which suggests that blood repertoires may mirror thyroid immune responses. In cross-validation, a model built on a 13 V-J signature told ophthalmopathy apart from stable hyperthyroidism with about 90% sensitivity and about 81% specificity, and in testing the same model reached 80%/75%. Sample size was not statistically predetermined, and blinding of investigators to group allocation was not performed.

This clonotype was observed once. Its antigen target is currently unknown. One base away there is no much larger clone; base qualities are not given. Just one read gives weak support. The CDR3, from cysteine to phenylalanine, totals 12 residues. Left in the record is the CDR3 DNA by itself, 36 bases read in frame from the first base. The germline V gene encodes CDR1 MNHEY and CDR2 SVGAGI. The junction shows trimming of 4 bases on V and 6 bases on J, plus 9 bases between the germline ends. Graves' hyperthyroidism was defined as stable when no progression to ophthalmopathy occurred over 18 months of follow-up. Hyperthyroidism patients were newly diagnosed, had a disease duration of under 2 months, and were aged 18 to 65 years. Patients with uncontrolled infections, other autoimmune diseases, pregnancy or lactation were excluded. Diagnoses were based on clinical symptoms, serum thyroxine and TRAb, thyroid ultrasound and orbital computed tomography. Ficoll-Paque density gradient centrifugation was used to isolate PBMCs from about 9.4 ml of fresh peripheral blood. Total RNA was extracted with Trizol reagent, and quality was checked on an Agilent 2100 Bioanalyzer.

The TCR beta CDR3 regions were amplified from the RNA transcripts. The first round of RT-PCR for the TCR CDR3 was performed with the HTBI primer set and the Qiagen OneStep RT-PCR kit. The libraries were constructed in a second round of multiplex PCR and then size-selected and purified. The libraries were sequenced on an Illumina HiSeq2000 using paired-end 100 bp reads. In the original analysis: SOAPnuke was used to process the raw data, removing reads that contained adapters or uncalled bases, had a mean Phred below 15, or lacked an exact match to the constant primer or identifier. COPE v1.2.5 was used to merge the high-quality paired reads, and each unique nucleotide sequence was defined as a clonotype. MiTCR v1.1 was used to align the clonotypes against IMGT TRBV, TRBD and TRBJ reference segments. Only V-J combinations with frequency above 0.0001, covering about 99% of repertoires, were analysed. A TCS score was defined as the ratio of F50 (clonal expansion) to E x V (chaos), with BLOSUM62-based TCRdist applied between CDR3 peptides within each V-J. Welch's t-statistics and random forest reduced roughly 540 V-J features to roughly 13, which were used in a naive Bayes classifier (R e1071). In-frame beta chains were kept once TCRdb had trimmed the public reads at Q25 with fastp and called clones with MiXCR. Every distinct CDR3 protein forms one entry, paired with its most common genes and DNA. TCRdb's processing, not the authors', yielded these V and J calls. This sample holds about 740,000 distinct CDR3 sequences; about 15% were observed only once. More than 8.5% of the sample rests with the top ten.

The chain links TRBV6-5 with TRBJ1-2; the D segment cannot be called with confidence. This receptor was obtained from a woman younger than 35 with Graves' hyperthyroidism. Sequences were obtained from blood. CDR3 protein: CASSWQGHGYTF. DNA sequence: TGTGCCAGCAGTTGGCAAGGGCATGGCTACACCTTC.